These T cell receptor beta chains were read from a single sample in a study of CD8+CD57+ T cells in acquired aplastic anemia. From the reads, TCRdb called clonotypes with MiXCR, one entry per CDR3 protein. The table shows 150,000 to 200,000 distinct CDR3 sequences, with around half occurring only once. The specimen was sorted CD4+, CD8+, or CD8+CD57+ T cells (not recorded which) from PBMCs. Every receptor here comes from a human donor with aplastic anemia. The conserved cysteine and the conserved F or W are not part of the CDR3 here. Size is omitted from some rows. Given values are once, few, many or a class for expanded clones.

cdr3_length | j_call | v_call | clone_size | cdr3_aa
12 | TRBJ2-5 | TRBV24-1 | - | ATSDSGGAGTQY
13 | TRBJ1-2 | TRBV2 | - | ASSGTGGAVQGYT
12 | TRBJ2-7 | TRBV9 | many | ASSPRDGTYEQY
15 | TRBJ1-1 | TRBV6-5 | - | ASSYPVMERGNTEAF
12 | TRBJ2-7 | TRBV4-1 | few | ASSQGIQGNEQY
14 | TRBJ2-4 | TRBV20-1 | many | SARDTGEEAKNIQY
11 | TRBJ1-1 | TRBV19 | many | ASMIGRGTEAF
13 | TRBJ1-5 | TRBV19 | - | ASSMDLARDQPQH
13 | TRBJ2-5 | TRBV10-3 | - | AISESGVLGETQY
9 | TRBJ2-7 | TRBV7-8 | - | ASKGGEEQY
10 | TRBJ1-2 | TRBV19 | - | ASAGGLGGYT
10 | TRBJ1-6 | TRBV9 | - | ASSAGGSPLH
12 | TRBJ2-3 | TRBV20-1 | - | SVPRPGGTDTQY
14 | TRBJ1-3 | TRBV6-1 | few | ASSWGDREPGNTIY
11 | TRBJ1-5 | TRBV7-2 | - | ASSFGDNQPQH
13 | TRBJ2-7 | TRBV7-6 | - | ASSFRDYGAYEQY
14 | TRBJ1-2 | TRBV4-1 | few | ASSQPDRGFPYGYT
12 | TRBJ2-2 | TRBV24-1 | few | ATNDRANTGELF
14 | TRBJ2-7 | TRBV11-2 | many | ASSPVRGPTTYEQY
11 | TRBJ2-5 | TRBV2 | - | ASSVREQETQY
11 | TRBJ2-3 | TRBV4-1 | many | ASSLYKKDTQY
12 | TRBJ2-7 | TRBV29-1 | - | SVRSGRPNYEQY